This T cell receptor (beta chain) originates from a study of T cell repertoires in cytomegalovirus infection (dated by TCRdb to between 2017 and 2020). In the study overall: The HLA type of each donor mattered for the analysis, because public TCR beta signatures pointed to carriage of CMV infection along with the matching HLA type.

According to the germline V gene, CDR1 reads MDHEN and CDR2 reads SYDVKM. V drops 6 bases and J drops 2 bases, leaving 11 bases in between. The CDR3 has 13 residues if both end residues are counted. Only the CDR3 DNA is retained, 39 bases long and in frame from the first base. As for this clonotype: The antigen it binds to is not known. The CDR3 does not end in the conserved phenylalanine or tryptophan, so this is likely a read error.

The paper's findings and limits, for the study overall: The ex vivo response was dominated by HLA-C-restricted CMV-specific TCR beta clonotypes, which also provided the single most frequent clonotype in two of eight donors. Cumulative frequency of public TCR beta family members discriminated carriers of CMV infection plus the relevant HLA type in this cohort and an independent approximately 360-donor cohort.

This sample was sequenced with an Illumina HiSeq 1500. TCRdb reprocessing: public reads trimmed at Q25 with fastp, clones called with MiXCR, in-frame beta chains kept. CDR3 protein sequences are deduplicated, and each keeps its most common genes and DNA. The sample table lists 400,000 or so distinct CDR3 sequences, approximately 31% of them with a count of one. Together, the top ten hold approximately 14% of the sample. The sequence derives from a human donor in good health (CMV status not recorded). Some clones in this sample may be carry-over from other donors' samples. The material sequenced was PBMCs. The V and J genes are TRBV28 and TRBJ2-7; possibly the D gene is TRBD1, per 5 matching bases. The CDR3 region reads CASRDKNTYEQYL. The DNA reads TGTGCCAGCAGGGACAAGAATACCTACGAGCAGTACTTA.